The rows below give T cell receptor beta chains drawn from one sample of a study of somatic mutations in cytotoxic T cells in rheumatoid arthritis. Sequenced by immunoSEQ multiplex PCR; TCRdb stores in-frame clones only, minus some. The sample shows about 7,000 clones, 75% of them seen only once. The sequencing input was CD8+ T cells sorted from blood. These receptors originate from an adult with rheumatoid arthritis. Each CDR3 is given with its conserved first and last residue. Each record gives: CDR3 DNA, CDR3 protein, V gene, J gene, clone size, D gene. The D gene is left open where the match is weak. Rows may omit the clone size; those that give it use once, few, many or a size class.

CDR3nt: TGTGCCAGCAGCTTAGGAAGCGGGGAGGAGACCCAGTACTTC; CDR3aa: CASSLGSGEETQYF; v_gene: TRBV5-6; j_gene: TRBJ2-5; abundance: NA; d_gene: TRBD2
CDR3nt: TGTGCCAGTAGTAACGGGGGAATGGCAGAGACCCAGTACTTC; CDR3aa: CASSNGGMAETQYF; v_gene: TRBV19; j_gene: TRBJ2-5; abundance: few; d_gene: NA
CDR3nt: TGTGCCAGCAGCTCCAGACAGGGGTGGACTGAAGCTTTCTTT; CDR3aa: CASSSRQGWTEAFF; v_gene: TRBV11-1; j_gene: TRBJ1-1; abundance: NA; d_gene: TRBD1
CDR3nt: TGTGCCAGCAGCCAAGATCCATACTCCTACGAGCAGTACTTC; CDR3aa: CASSQDPYSYEQYF; v_gene: TRBV7-8; j_gene: TRBJ2-7; abundance: NA; d_gene: NA
CDR3nt: TGTGCCTGGAGCCCTACCCAGCCCGGACAGGGGATGACGGGCTTGAGCAATCAGCCCCAGCATTTT; CDR3aa: CAWSPTQPGQGMTGLSNQPQHF; v_gene: TRBV30; j_gene: TRBJ1-5; abundance: NA; d_gene: TRBD1
CDR3nt: TGTGCCTGGAGTGTACCCGTGACAGGAGCCCAAGAGACCCAGTACTTC; CDR3aa: CAWSVPVTGAQETQYF; v_gene: TRBV30; j_gene: TRBJ2-5; abundance: few; d_gene: NA
CDR3nt: TGTGCCAGCAGCGTAGGAGATGTTCCTGAGACCCAGTACTTC; CDR3aa: CASSVGDVPETQYF; v_gene: TRBV9; j_gene: TRBJ2-5; abundance: NA; d_gene: NA
CDR3nt: TGTGCCAGCAGGCAAATAGGTAGCGGAACAGATACGCAGTATTTT; CDR3aa: CASRQIGSGTDTQYF; v_gene: TRBV27; j_gene: TRBJ2-3; abundance: NA; d_gene: NA
CDR3nt: TGTGCCAGCAGCGCGGGGGCCGGCACAGATACGCAGTATTTT; CDR3aa: CASSAGAGTDTQYF; v_gene: TRBV7-6; j_gene: TRBJ2-3; abundance: NA; d_gene: NA
CDR3nt: TGTGCCACCAGCAGAGGAGACAGGGATTTTGGCGGGGAGCTGTTTTTT; CDR3aa: CATSRGDRDFGGELFF; v_gene: TRBV15; j_gene: TRBJ2-2; abundance: NA; d_gene: TRBD1
CDR3nt: TGTGCCAGCAGCCTGTACGTACGTAGGGACAGCGATAATTCACCCCTCCACTTT; CDR3aa: CASSLYVRRDSDNSPLHF; v_gene: TRBV5-6; j_gene: TRBJ1-6; abundance: NA; d_gene: TRBD1
CDR3nt: TGTGCCAGCAGCTATGGGGGGACCACAAACAATGAGCAGTTCTTC; CDR3aa: CASSYGGTTNNEQFF; v_gene: TRBV5-6; j_gene: TRBJ2-1; abundance: NA; d_gene: NA
CDR3nt: TGTGCTAGCAGCTTCGGACAGGGTGATAGTCAGTTCTTC; CDR3aa: CASSFGQGDSQFF; v_gene: TRBV7-7; j_gene: TRBJ2-1; abundance: NA; d_gene: TRBD1
CDR3nt: TGTGCCAGCAGGGGGACTCATGGCTACACCTTC; CDR3aa: CASRGTHGYTF; v_gene: TRBV9; j_gene: TRBJ1-2; abundance: NA; d_gene: NA
CDR3nt: TGTGCCAGTAGCCGGTACTACAGGGATGGAAACACCATATATTTT; CDR3aa: CASSRYYRDGNTIYF; v_gene: TRBV19; j_gene: TRBJ1-3; abundance: NA; d_gene: NA
CDR3nt: TGTGCCAGCAGTAGGGGACGGCCTTATGGCTACACCTTC; CDR3aa: CASSRGRPYGYTF; v_gene: TRBV6-5; j_gene: TRBJ1-2; abundance: NA; d_gene: NA
CDR3nt: TGTGCCAGCAGCCAATCGGACAGGGGCAATGAGCAGTTCTTC; CDR3aa: CASSQSDRGNEQFF; v_gene: TRBV6-5; j_gene: TRBJ2-1; abundance: NA; d_gene: TRBD1
CDR3nt: TGTGCCAGCAGCTTGAAAGGGGTCGAGACCCAGTACTTC; CDR3aa: CASSLKGVETQYF; v_gene: TRBV7-6; j_gene: TRBJ2-5; abundance: NA; d_gene: NA
CDR3nt: TGTGCCAGCAGCAGTAGCGGAGGGAACAGAGCCTACAATGAGCAGTTCTTC; CDR3aa: CASSSSGGNRAYNEQFF; v_gene: TRBV7-6; j_gene: TRBJ2-1; abundance: NA; d_gene: NA
CDR3nt: TGTGCCAGCAGCGCCATCAGAGGGACGGGGGGAGAGACCCAGTACTTC; CDR3aa: CASSAIRGTGGETQYF; v_gene: TRBV27; j_gene: TRBJ2-5; abundance: NA; d_gene: TRBD2
CDR3nt: TGTGCCAGCAGCGTAGAGAAGGGCGGGGAGCAGTTCTTC; CDR3aa: CASSVEKGGEQFF; v_gene: TRBV9; j_gene: TRBJ2-1; abundance: NA; d_gene: NA
CDR3nt: TGTGCCAGCAGCTTAGTCGCCGGATCCAATCAGCCCCAGCATTTT; CDR3aa: CASSLVAGSNQPQHF; v_gene: TRBV7-6; j_gene: TRBJ1-5; abundance: NA; d_gene: NA
CDR3nt: TGTGCCTGGAAACAAGACAGCGGGGTTTGGAATGAGCAGTTCTTC; CDR3aa: CAWKQDSGVWNEQFF; v_gene: TRBV30; j_gene: TRBJ2-1; abundance: NA; d_gene: TRBD2
CDR3nt: TGTGCCAGCAGCCCGGACAGGGGCCTCTATGGCTACACCTTC; CDR3aa: CASSPDRGLYGYTF; v_gene: TRBV7-6; j_gene: TRBJ1-2; abundance: NA; d_gene: TRBD1
CDR3nt: TGTGCCAGTAGTATGAGGAGACAGACGACGTTGTTGAACACTGAAGCTTTCTTT; CDR3aa: CASSMRRQTTLLNTEAFF; v_gene: TRBV19; j_gene: TRBJ1-1; abundance: NA; d_gene: NA
CDR3nt: TGTGCCAGCAGCTCGGGACTAGCGGAAGAAGAGACCCAGTACTTC; CDR3aa: CASSSGLAEEETQYF; v_gene: TRBV11-2; j_gene: TRBJ2-5; abundance: few; d_gene: TRBD2
CDR3nt: TGCGCCAGCAGCTTCAGAACAGGGGGCGGCGAGCAGTACTTC; CDR3aa: CASSFRTGGGEQYF; v_gene: TRBV5-1; j_gene: TRBJ2-7; abundance: NA; d_gene: TRBD1
CDR3nt: TGTGCCAGCAGCAAAGTTACTAGAGGTTTGTGCAATGAGCAGTTCTTC; CDR3aa: CASSKVTRGLCNEQFF; v_gene: TRBV21-1; j_gene: TRBJ2-1; abundance: NA; d_gene: NA
CDR3nt: TGTGCCAGCAGTCTAACAGGGGGGAACACTGAAGCTTTCTTT; CDR3aa: CASSLTGGNTEAFF; v_gene: TRBV7-9; j_gene: TRBJ1-1; abundance: NA; d_gene: TRBD1
CDR3nt: TGTGCCAGCGCTGGGCGGCACCAAGAGACCCAGTACTTC; CDR3aa: CASAGRHQETQYF; v_gene: TRBV18; j_gene: TRBJ2-5; abundance: once; d_gene: NA
CDR3nt: TGTGCCACCAAAGGTTGGACAGGGGGTTTGGTGGAAACTGAAGCTTTCTTT; CDR3aa: CATKGWTGGLVETEAFF; v_gene: TRBV15; j_gene: TRBJ1-1; abundance: medium-sized; d_gene: TRBD1
CDR3nt: TGCGCCAGCAGCTTGGGGACTAGCGGGGAAGATACGCAGTATTTT; CDR3aa: CASSLGTSGEDTQYF; v_gene: TRBV5-1; j_gene: TRBJ2-3; abundance: few; d_gene: TRBD2
CDR3nt: TGTGCCAGCAGCCCGTGGAACACCGGGGAGCTGTTTTTT; CDR3aa: CASSPWNTGELFF; v_gene: TRBV7-2; j_gene: TRBJ2-2; abundance: few; d_gene: NA
CDR3nt: TGTGCCAGTAGTAGGACAGGGATAGTTTCTGAAGCTTTCTTT; CDR3aa: CASSRTGIVSEAFF; v_gene: TRBV19; j_gene: TRBJ1-1; abundance: few; d_gene: TRBD1
CDR3nt: TGCGCCAGCAGCTTGCGACTCCGCATGGGGACAGGGGTATACGAGCAGTACTTC; CDR3aa: CASSLRLRMGTGVYEQYF; v_gene: TRBV5-1; j_gene: TRBJ2-7; abundance: once; d_gene: TRBD1
CDR3nt: TGTGCCAGCAGCCCGGGACTAGAGTCGGAGACCCAGTACTTC; CDR3aa: CASSPGLESETQYF; v_gene: TRBV28; j_gene: TRBJ2-5; abundance: NA; d_gene: TRBD2
CDR3nt: TGTGCCTGGACGCCGGGACTGGTGAACACTGAAGCTTTCTTT; CDR3aa: CAWTPGLVNTEAFF; v_gene: TRBV30; j_gene: TRBJ1-1; abundance: NA; d_gene: NA
CDR3nt: TGCGCCAGCACCGCGGTAAGACTAGCCGCAGATACGCAGTATTTT; CDR3aa: CASTAVRLAADTQYF; v_gene: TRBV10-2; j_gene: TRBJ2-3; abundance: NA; d_gene: TRBD2
CDR3nt: TGTGCCAGCAGTTTAAAAGGACAGGGCCTTTACGAGCAGTACTTC; CDR3aa: CASSLKGQGLYEQYF; v_gene: TRBV27; j_gene: TRBJ2-7; abundance: NA; d_gene: TRBD1
CDR3nt: TGTGCCAGTAGTATAGGCAGGGGGCTTGACTATGGCTACACCTTC; CDR3aa: CASSIGRGLDYGYTF; v_gene: TRBV19; j_gene: TRBJ1-2; abundance: NA; d_gene: TRBD1
CDR3nt: TGTGCCAGCAGTTTTAGGGCGGGCGTCGAGTTCTTC; CDR3aa: CASSFRAGVEFF; v_gene: TRBV27; j_gene: TRBJ2-1; abundance: NA; d_gene: NA
CDR3nt: TGTGCCAGCAGTTCCGGGACCCTCAATCAGCCCCAGCATTTT; CDR3aa: CASSSGTLNQPQHF; v_gene: TRBV28; j_gene: TRBJ1-5; abundance: NA; d_gene: NA
CDR3nt: TGTGCCAGCACTGAACTGACAGGGCCAGATACGCAGTATTTT; CDR3aa: CASTELTGPDTQYF; v_gene: TRBV6-1; j_gene: TRBJ2-3; abundance: NA; d_gene: TRBD1
CDR3nt: TGCGCCAGCAGCCATATACAGAACTGGGGCGGGGAGCTGTTTTTT; CDR3aa: CASSHIQNWGGELFF; v_gene: TRBV4-1; j_gene: TRBJ2-2; abundance: NA; d_gene: NA
CDR3nt: TGTGCCAGCAGCCAAAGCCGGGACTGGCAGTCCAATGAGCAGTTCTTC; CDR3aa: CASSQSRDWQSNEQFF; v_gene: TRBV14; j_gene: TRBJ2-1; abundance: NA; d_gene: NA
CDR3nt: TGTGCCAGCAGCTTGGGGTCAACCAAGATGCAGTACTTC; CDR3aa: CASSLGSTKMQYF; v_gene: TRBV5-4; j_gene: TRBJ2-7; abundance: few; d_gene: NA
CDR3nt: TGCAGCGTTGAAGTTTCACAGGGGATCTACAATGAGCAGTTCTTC; CDR3aa: CSVEVSQGIYNEQFF; v_gene: TRBV29-1; j_gene: TRBJ2-1; abundance: few; d_gene: TRBD1